These 16 T cell receptor beta chains originate from one sample sequenced in a study of T cells after yellow fever vaccination. MiXCR was run by TCRdb on the 5' RACE reads, yielding one entry per CDR3 protein. The sample has a few hundred thousand distinct CDR3 sequences; 15% to 20% are singletons. The sample consisted of PBMCs, taken 15 days after the yellow fever booster vaccination. The receptors stem from a man aged 25-40 years who received the YFV17D yellow fever vaccine.

V is TRBV4-3 and J is TRBJ2-4; D is perhaps TRBD2 (6 bases). CDR1 LGHNA and CDR2 YSLEER come from the germline V gene. Deletions cut 0 bases from V and 2 bases from J, with 17 bases between. The CDR3 is 18 residues long. This chain's CDR3 is CASSQDWWEAGSKNIQYF. The CDR3, as DNA: TGCGCCAGCAGCCAAGATTGGTGGGAGGCCGGTTCCAAAAACATTCAGTACTTC.

This rearrangement joins TRBV18 to TRBJ1-2; 7 positions match TRBD1. The CDR3 is made up of 15 amino acids. Germline trimming cut 3 bases from V and 0 bases from J; bases unmatched to any gene: 4. CDR1 and CDR2 from the germline V gene are KGHSH and LQKENI. Here the CDR3 reads CASSPGTEANYGYTF. CDR3 nucleotide sequence: TGTGCCAGCTCACCTGGGACAGAGGCTAACTATGGCTACACCTTC.

In its sample, this clonotype was seen a few times. The chain recombines TRBV6-1 with TRBJ2-7; D is possibly TRBD2 (6 bases). The germline V gene encodes CDR1 MNHNS and CDR2 SASEGT. CDR3 size: 15 residues. The germline V and J ends were trimmed by 6 bases and 1 base, with 16 bases remaining between them. CDR3 sequence: CASRAVGGGSYEQYF. CDR3 DNA sequence: TGTGCCAGCAGGGCTGTGGGGGGTGGTTCCTACGAGCAGTACTTC.

This sequence joins TRBV19 and TRBJ2-1; 7 bases align to TRBD2. This CDR3 has 15 residues. The V gene's germline CDR1 is LNHDA and CDR2 SQIVND (reference sequence). V lost 3 bases and J lost 7; bases outside the gene matches: 9. The DNA of the CDR3 is TGTGCCAGTAGTATCTTGAGCGGGGCTCCAAATGAGCAGTTCTTC. Translation: CASSILSGAPNEQFF.

This clonotype was seen more than once but under ten times. The gene calls are TRBV28 and TRBJ2-5, with D possibly being TRBD2 (5 bases). Germline CDR1 reads MDHEN; CDR2 reads SYDVKM. The ends were cut back, 8 bases at V and 5 bases at J, with 9 bases in the middle. This CDR3 contains 11 residues. The CDR3 reads CASLAGETQYF. The CDR3 DNA reads as TGTGCCAGCCTTGCGGGTGAGACCCAGTACTTC.

The gene calls are TRBV20-1 and TRBJ2-2; 9 nucleotides align to TRBD1. Germline assignment: CDR1 DFQATT and CDR2 SNEGSKA (reference sequence). Trimming removed 0 bases from V and 4 bases from J; junction bases left unmatched: 9. The CDR3 spans 17 residues. CDR3: CSARDPQTGGLTGELFF. The CDR3 DNA is TGCAGTGCTAGAGACCCGCAGACAGGGGGTCTCACCGGGGAGCTGTTTTTT.

This sequence joins TRBV23-1 and TRBJ2-3; 7 bases line up with TRBD1. TRBV23-1 is labeled an ORF, and its function is uncertain. V lost 2 bases to trimming and J lost 1 base; unmatched junction nucleotides: 15. This CDR3 contains 19 residues. The CDR3 sequence is CASSQTGQRGARGTDTQYF. Here the CDR3 DNA reads TGCGCCAGCAGTCAAACGGGACAGAGAGGGGCACGAGGCACAGATACGCAGTATTTT.

The gene calls are TRBV20-1 and TRBJ2-7; 9 bases align to TRBD1. Germline V gene lookup returns CDR1 DFQATT and CDR2 SNEGSKA (reference sequence). The ends lost 6 bases at V and 3 bases at J; junction bases unmatched: 6. The CDR3 spans 13 residues. This chain's CDR3 is CSARPGQGYEQYF. The CDR3, as DNA: TGCAGTGCCAGGCCGGGACAGGGCTACGAGCAGTACTTC.

The rearrangement joins TRBV4-3 to TRBJ2-3; TRBD2 might be the D (6 bases). The CDR3 is 16 residues long. Germline values: CDR1 LGHNA, CDR2 YSLEER. V dropped 4 bases and J dropped 0 bases, with 14 bases sitting between them. The CDR3 nucleotides read TGCGCCAGCAGCCGGGAGGCGGGACCTAGCACAGATACGCAGTATTTT. As protein: CASSREAGPSTDTQYF.

The chain uses TRBV5-1 and TRBJ2-5; 7 bases map to TRBD1. The CDR3 consists of 17 residues. Germline trimming cut 4 bases from V and 3 bases from J; bases unmatched to any gene: 15. Germline CDR1 reads SGHRS; CDR2 reads YFSETQ. This CDR3 is CASSPRPGQVPKETQYF. CDR3 sequence (DNA): TGCGCCAGCAGCCCCAGGCCAGGACAGGTCCCAAAAGAGACCCAGTACTTC.

V gene TRBV7-8 combines with J gene TRBJ2-7; D perhaps matches TRBD2 (6 bases). Germline values: CDR1 SGHVS, CDR2 FQNEAQ. V lost 2 bases and J 2 bases, leaving 13 bases between the germline ends. This CDR3 comprises 15 residues. In DNA, the CDR3 is TGTGCCAGCAGCTTAAGGAGGGTAGGAACCTACGAGCAGTACTTC. It codes for CASSLRRVGTYEQYF.

This rearrangement joins TRBV5-1 to TRBJ2-7; D ambiguous. Germline lookup yields CDR1 SGHRS and CDR2 YFSETQ. This CDR3 comprises 12 residues. Trimming removed 1 base at V and 5 bases at J, with 7 bases between. This chain's CDR3 is CASSLSVHEQYF. The CDR3 DNA is TGCGCCAGCAGCTTGAGTGTCCACGAGCAGTACTTC.

V gene TRBV20-1 combines with J gene TRBJ2-7; D call uncertain. The CDR3 sequence is 14 residues long. Germline-derived CDR1 and CDR2 are DFQATT and SNEGSKA (reference sequence). V was cut by 3 bases and J by 3 bases, with 15 bases left in between. This chain's CDR3 is CSARAENFLYEQYF. The CDR3 DNA reads as TGCAGTGCTAGGGCGGAAAACTTCCTCTACGAGCAGTACTTC.

The table lists this clonotype with a few counts. The chain has TRBV10-3 and TRBJ1-5, with D perhaps matching TRBD1 (6 bases). Trimming left V 5 bases short and J 1 base short, with 12 bases between. Germline V CDR1 and CDR2: ENHRY, SYGVKD. This CDR3 region has 15 residues. The CDR3 region is CAISLGGGSNQPQHF. The CDR3, as DNA: TGTGCCATCAGTCTCGGAGGGGGAAGCAATCAGCCCCAGCATTTT.

The rearrangement joins TRBV24-1 to TRBJ2-1, with D tentatively TRBD1 (5 bases). This CDR3 has 13 amino acids. Germline V CDR1 and CDR2: KGHDR, SFDVKD. Trimming removed 8 bases at V and 7 bases at J, with 14 bases between. The CDR3 bases are TGTGCCACCATATCAGGGAATTCAAATGAGCAGTTCTTC. This codes for CATISGNSNEQFF.

This clonotype was seen only a few times. The chain is built from TRBV20-1 and TRBJ2-5; 7 bases fit TRBD1. V shed 4 bases, J shed 1 base, and the junction held 3 bases outside the gene matches. CDR3 length: 13 residues. Per the germline V gene, CDR1 is DFQATT and CDR2 is SNEGSKA (reference sequence). The CDR3 protein is CSATGQLQETQYF. The CDR3 coding sequence is TGCAGTGCTACGGGACAGCTCCAAGAGACCCAGTACTTC.